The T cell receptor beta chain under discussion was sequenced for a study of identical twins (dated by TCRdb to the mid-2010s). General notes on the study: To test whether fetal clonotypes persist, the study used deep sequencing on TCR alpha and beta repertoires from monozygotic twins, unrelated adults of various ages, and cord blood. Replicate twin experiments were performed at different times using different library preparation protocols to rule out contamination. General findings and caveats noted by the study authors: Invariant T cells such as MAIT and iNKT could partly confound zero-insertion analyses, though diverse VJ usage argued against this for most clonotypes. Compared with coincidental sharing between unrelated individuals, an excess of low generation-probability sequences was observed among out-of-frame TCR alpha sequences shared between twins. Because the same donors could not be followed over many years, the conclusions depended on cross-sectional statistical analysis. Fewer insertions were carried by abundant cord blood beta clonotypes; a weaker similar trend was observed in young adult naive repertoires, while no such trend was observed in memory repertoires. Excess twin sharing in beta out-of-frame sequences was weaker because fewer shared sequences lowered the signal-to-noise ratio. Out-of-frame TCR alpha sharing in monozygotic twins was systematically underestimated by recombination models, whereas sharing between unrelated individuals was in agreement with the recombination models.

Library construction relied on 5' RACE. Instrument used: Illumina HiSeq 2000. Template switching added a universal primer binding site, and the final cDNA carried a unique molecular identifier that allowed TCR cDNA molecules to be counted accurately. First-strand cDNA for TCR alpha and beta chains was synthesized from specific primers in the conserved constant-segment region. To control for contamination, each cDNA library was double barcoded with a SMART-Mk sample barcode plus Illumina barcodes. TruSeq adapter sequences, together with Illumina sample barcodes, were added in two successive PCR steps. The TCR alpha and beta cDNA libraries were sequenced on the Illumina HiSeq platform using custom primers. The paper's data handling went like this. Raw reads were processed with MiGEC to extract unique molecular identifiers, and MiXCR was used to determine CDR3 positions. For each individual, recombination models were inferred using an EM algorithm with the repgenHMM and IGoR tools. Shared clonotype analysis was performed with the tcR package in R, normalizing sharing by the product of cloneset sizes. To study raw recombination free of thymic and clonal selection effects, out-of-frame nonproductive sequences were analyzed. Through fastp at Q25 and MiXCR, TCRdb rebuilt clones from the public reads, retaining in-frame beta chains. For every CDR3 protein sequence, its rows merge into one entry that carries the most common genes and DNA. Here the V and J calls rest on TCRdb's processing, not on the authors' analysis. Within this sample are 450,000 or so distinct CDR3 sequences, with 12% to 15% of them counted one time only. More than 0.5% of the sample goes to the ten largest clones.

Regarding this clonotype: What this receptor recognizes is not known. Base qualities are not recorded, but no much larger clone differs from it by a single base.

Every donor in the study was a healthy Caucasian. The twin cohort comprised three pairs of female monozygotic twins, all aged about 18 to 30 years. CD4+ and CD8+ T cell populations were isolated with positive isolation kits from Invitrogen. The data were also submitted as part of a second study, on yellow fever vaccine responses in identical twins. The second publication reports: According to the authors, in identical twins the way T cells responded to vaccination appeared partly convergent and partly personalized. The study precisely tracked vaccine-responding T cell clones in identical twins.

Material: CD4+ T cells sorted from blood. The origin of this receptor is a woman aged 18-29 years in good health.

The DNA reads as follows: TGTGCCAGCAGCTTAGGGACAGGGGTGCATGAGCAGTTCTTC. Its protein product is CASSLGTGVHEQFF. The chain was built from TRBV7-9 and TRBJ2-1; 9 middle bases align to TRBD1. V has 1 base trimmed and J has 8 bases trimmed; junction bases matching no gene number 3. The CDR3 has 14 amino acids, counting the end cysteine and phenylalanine. Only CDR3 DNA is held: 42 bases, read in frame from base 1. CDR1 and CDR2 (SEHNR, FQNEAQ) derive from the germline V gene (reference sequence). Supplemented by the reference TRBV7-9 and TRBJ2-1 proteins around the CDR3, the complete variable domain is DTGVSQNPRHKITKRGQNVTFRCDPISEHNRLYWYRQTLGQGPEFLTYFQNEAQLEKSRLLSDRFSAERPKGSFSTLEIQRTEQGDSAMYLCASSLGTGVHEQFFGPGTRLTVL.